These 25 T cell receptor beta chains were all obtained from the same sample, sequenced in a study of beta chain features in type 1 diabetes. All of the isolated RNA was reverse transcribed, so expressed TCRB transcripts were sequenced. Profiled with immunoSEQ multiplex PCR; TCRdb holds only in-frame clones, not every one. The sample includes about 620,000 clones, around 15% of them seen just once. The specimen was naive CD4+ T cells from blood. All receptors derive from a young man in good health.

The J gene is TRBJ2-7, the V gene TRBV11-2, with D unclear. This CDR3 contains 12 residues. Germline CDR1 SGHAT, CDR2 FQNNGV. Trimming left V 5 bases short and J 3 bases short, with 8 bases between. The CDR3 DNA reads TGTGCCAGCAGCCCCTGGTTCTACGAGCAGTACTTC. It encodes CASSPWFYEQYF.

This clone was seen only a few times. The chain links TRBV7-2 to TRBJ2-7, with a tentative D call TRBD1 (6 bases). From germline, CDR1 is SGHTA and CDR2 FQGNSA. The CDR3 runs 16 residues. V gave up 1 base and J gave up 0 bases, with 13 bases separating them. The CDR3 is CASSLGDIKSSYEQYF. Here the CDR3 DNA reads TGTGCCAGCAGCTTAGGGGACATAAAAAGCTCCTACGAGCAGTACTTC.

There are a few counts of this clone. V and J are TRBV7-2 and TRBJ1-2; TRBD1 matches 7 bases. V lost 5 bases and J lost 2; bases outside the gene matches: 20. The length of the CDR3 is 19 residues. Germline CDR1 reads SGHTA; CDR2 reads FQGNSA. CDR3 sequence reads: CASSPQRLLTGSENYGYTF. CDR3 nucleotides: TGTGCCAGCAGCCCCCAACGACTACTGACAGGGTCGGAAAACTATGGCTACACCTTC. Full variable domain (outside the CDR3, taken from reference TRBV7-2 and TRBJ1-2): GAGVSQSPSNKVTEKGKDVELRCDPISGHTALYWYRQSLGQGLEFLIYFQGNSAPDKSGLPSDRFSAERTGGSVSTLTIQRTQQEDSAVYLCASSPQRLLTGSENYGYTFGSGTRLTVV.

This sequence joins TRBV5-4 and TRBJ1-5; 8 bases map to TRBD1. After removal of 5 bases from V and 2 bases from J, the junction contained 6 bases not matched to a gene. Per the germline V gene, CDR1 is SGHNT and CDR2 is YYREEE (reference sequence). There are 15 residues in the CDR3. For the CDR3, the DNA is TGTGCCAGCAGTTCAGGGGGCAAGGGCAATCAGCCCCAGCATTTT. It translates to CASSSGGKGNQPQHF.

This clone was counted between two and nine times. This chain connects TRBV4-3 to TRBJ2-7, with TRBD1 as a possible D gene (5 bases). This CDR3 contains 15 residues. The germline V gene encodes CDR1 LGHNA and CDR2 YSLEER. Trimming removed 3 bases from V and 6 bases from J, with 18 bases in between. CDR3 sequence: CASSQPCEPRGEQYF. The CDR3 DNA reads as TGCGCCAGCAGCCAGCCGTGTGAACCAAGGGGCGAGCAGTACTTC.

This clone has a handful of counts. The chain has TRBV10-3 and TRBJ2-7; 10 bases are shared with TRBD1. The CDR3 totals 13 residues. V shed 10 bases, J shed 4 bases, and the junction held 7 bases outside the gene matches. In germline, CDR1 is ENHRY, CDR2 SYGVKD. As DNA, the CDR3 is TGTGCCACCGGGACAGGGGAGAGGTACGAGCAGTACTTC. Amino acids: CATGTGERYEQYF.

This clone was detected only a few times. The chain combines TRBV30 with TRBJ1-5; a possible D gene is TRBD1 (5 bases). Trimming cost V 6 bases and J 4 bases, with 22 bases left between them. The CDR3 runs 16 residues. The germline V gene encodes CDR1 GTSNPN and CDR2 SVGIG (reference sequence). CDR3 loop: CACILPPGPKNQPQHF. For the CDR3, the DNA is TGTGCCTGCATTCTTCCCCCAGGGCCTAAAAATCAGCCCCAGCATTTT.

This clone has a handful of counts. The gene calls are TRBV9 and TRBJ2-1; a weak D match, TRBD2 (5 bases). The CDR3 runs to 12 residues. Trimming removed 4 bases at V and 6 bases at J, with 8 bases between. In germline, CDR1 is SGDLS, CDR2 YYNGEE. Written as DNA, the CDR3 is TGTGCCAGCAGCCCCGGGGTCAATGAGCAGTTCTTC. It specifies CASSPGVNEQFF.

This clone was picked up a small number of times. This sequence joins TRBV9 and TRBJ2-1; 7 bases fit TRBD2. The CDR3 extends over 18 amino acids. J was trimmed by 0 bases and V by 0 bases; bases with no gene match: 9. Looked up from germline, CDR1 is SGDLS and CDR2 is YYNGEE. The chain's CDR3 is CASSVASGTLSSYNEQFF. DNA for the CDR3: TGTGCCAGCAGCGTAGCAAGCGGGACCCTCAGCTCCTACAATGAGCAGTTCTTC. Full variable domain (rest looked up from reference TRBV9 and TRBJ2-1): DSGVTQTPKHLITATGQRVTLRCSPRSGDLSVYWYQQSLDQGLQFLIQYYNGEERAKGNILERFSAQQFPDLHSELNLSSLELGDSALYFCASSVASGTLSSYNEQFFGPGTRLTVL.

This clone has only a few counts. The chain couples TRBV5-1 to TRBJ1-5, with a tentative D call TRBD1 (5 bases). The CDR3 has 16 amino acids. Germline CDR1 is SGHRS and CDR2 is YFSETQ. V lost 0 bases, J lost 2 bases, and 12 bases lay in between. CDR3 coding DNA: TGCGCCAGCAGCTTGGGGTCAGGGCCGGGCAATCAGCCCCAGCATTTT. Its protein product is CASSLGSGPGNQPQHF. Combining the CDR3 with reference TRBV5-1 and TRBJ1-5 gives the whole variable domain KAGVTQTPRYLIKTRGQQVTLSCSPISGHRSVSWYQQTPGQGLQFLFEYFSETQRNKGNFPGRFSGRQFSNSRSEMNVSTLELGDSALYLCASSLGSGPGNQPQHFGDGTRLSIL.

Only a few counts were recorded for this clone. The rearrangement uses TRBV6-1 and TRBJ2-7; D might be TRBD1 (6 bases). The V and J ends lost 10 bases and 3 bases respectively, with 16 bases between them. The CDR3 runs 13 residues. Per germline, CDR1 MNHNS and CDR2 SASEGT. The CDR3 spells CATARGNFYEQYF. CDR3 DNA sequence: TGTGCCACGGCCAGGGGCAATTTCTACGAGCAGTACTTC.

The chain is built from TRBV4-2 and TRBJ1-4, with D hard to call. Trimming removed 0 bases at V and 0 bases at J, with 14 bases between. Germline CDR1 reads LGHNA; CDR2 reads YNFKEQ. The CDR3 is 18 residues long. CDR3 in amino acids: CASSQEVRTSSTNEKLFF. DNA for the CDR3: TGTGCCAGCAGCCAAGAGGTCCGAACCTCCTCAACTAATGAAAAACTGTTTTTT.

The gene calls are TRBV7-2 and TRBJ2-1; D is perhaps TRBD1 (5 bases). Germline V gene data show CDR1 as SGHTA and CDR2 as FQGNSA. The V and J ends lost 5 bases and 7 bases respectively, with 15 bases between them. The CDR3 sequence is 14 residues long. DNA for the CDR3: TGTGCCAGCAGCAAAGACCAGGGTCGGAATGAGCAGTTCTTC. This translates into CASSKDQGRNEQFF.

The CDR3 reads CASSPSQGNYNEQFF. CDR3 DNA: TGTGCCAGCTCACCCTCGCAGGGGAACTACAATGAGCAGTTCTTC. The gene calls are TRBV18 and TRBJ2-1; maybe TRBD1 (6 bases). The CDR3 extends over 15 amino acids. The germline V gene encodes CDR1 KGHSH and CDR2 LQKENI. Trimming took 3 bases from V and 3 from J, leaving 12 bases between them. Full variable domain (rest looked up from reference TRBV18 and TRBJ2-1): NAGVMQNPRHLVRRRGQEARLRCSPMKGHSHVYWYRQLPEEGLKFMVYLQKENIIDESGMPKERFSAEFPKEGPSILRIQQVVRGDSAAYFCASSPSQGNYNEQFFGPGTRLTVL.

The V gene is TRBV10-3, the J gene TRBJ2-7; D possibly uses TRBD1 or TRBD2 (5 bases each). This CDR3 contains 15 residues. V gave up 6 bases and J gave up 0 bases, with 15 bases separating them. Germline assignment: CDR1 ENHRY and CDR2 SYGVKD. DNA for the CDR3: TGTGCCATCAGGGACCGGGACCGAGACTCCTACGAGCAGTACTTC. Protein sequence: CAIRDRDRDSYEQYF.

In its sample, this clone was seen a few times. The J gene is TRBJ2-1, the V gene TRBV5-6, with D tentatively TRBD2 (5 bases). V was clipped by 0 bases and J by 7 bases, with 8 bases between them. The CDR3 has 13 amino acids. The germline CDR1 and CDR2 sequences are SGHDT and YYEEEE. This CDR3 is CASSLGLTNEQFF. In DNA, the CDR3 is TGTGCCAGCAGCTTGGGACTAACGAATGAGCAGTTCTTC.

This clone was observed a handful of times. The same CDR3 is also encoded by other DNA sequences in this sample. V usage is TRBV18 and J usage is TRBJ2-5; D call uncertain. CDR1 is KGHSH, CDR2 LQKENI, per germline. The CDR3 is 12 amino acids. Trimming cost V 3 bases and J 5 bases, with 7 bases left between them. CDR3 nucleotides: TGTGCCAGCTCACCCACGGGCGAGACCCAGTACTTC. Amino acid sequence: CASSPTGETQYF.

V is TRBV25-1 and J is TRBJ1-5; D not certain. There are 14 residues in the CDR3. V lost 2 bases and J 6 bases, leaving 11 bases between the germline ends. From germline, CDR1 is MGHDK and CDR2 SYGVNS. CDR3 region: CASSERAGFQPQHF. In nucleotides, the CDR3 is TGTGCCAGCAGTGAACGGGCCGGATTTCAGCCCCAGCATTTT. Supplemented by reference TRBV25-1 and TRBJ1-5, the full variable domain reads EADIYQTPRYLVIGTGKKITLECSQTMGHDKMYWYQQDPGMELHLIHYSYGVNSTEKGDLSSESTVSRIRTEHFPLTLESARPSHTSQYLCASSERAGFQPQHFGDGTRLSIL.

There are a few counts of this clone. The chain has TRBV9 and TRBJ2-3, with 11 bases aligning to TRBD2. The CDR3 covers 16 residues. Germline V gene lookup returns CDR1 SGDLS and CDR2 YYNGEE. V trimming: 0 bases; J trimming: 2 bases; junction bases outside the gene matches: 2. DNA for the CDR3: TGTGCCAGCAGCGTAGTAGCGGGAGGGATCACAGATACGCAGTATTTT. As protein: CASSVVAGGITDTQYF.

V usage is TRBV18 and J usage is TRBJ1-1, with D possibly matching TRBD1 (5 bases). The CDR3 covers 16 residues. The germline V and J ends were trimmed by 5 bases and 2 bases, with 18 bases remaining between them. Germline CDR1 and CDR2: KGHSH and LQKENI. This CDR3 is CASSEGVFGGNTEAFF. Written as DNA, the CDR3 is TGTGCCAGCTCAGAAGGGGTTTTCGGCGGCAACACTGAAGCTTTCTTT.

This chain links TRBV20-1 with TRBJ2-5, with 8 bases lining up with TRBD1. The germline CDR1 and CDR2 sequences are DFQATT and SNEGSKA (reference sequence). V lost 3 bases and J lost 14; bases outside the gene matches: 5. The CDR3 is made up of 10 amino acids. The CDR3 nucleotides are TGCAGTGCTAGTAAGGGACAGGTTTACTTC. Its translation: CSASKGQVYF.

This clone was seen a few times. The CDR3 DNA reads as TGCGCCAGCAGCTTGCTCAAGGGGCCCGATACGCAGTATTTT. It translates to CASSLLKGPDTQYF. V gene TRBV5-1 combines with J gene TRBJ2-3; D is possibly TRBD1 (5 bases). Germline CDR1 SGHRS, CDR2 YFSETQ. The CDR3 is made up of 14 amino acids. V was clipped by 1 base and J by 6 bases, with 12 bases between them.

This chain connects TRBV19 to TRBJ1-2, with D possibly matching TRBD1 (6 bases). This CDR3 has 15 residues. The V gene's germline CDR1 is LNHDA and CDR2 SQIVND (reference sequence). Trimming pared 6 bases from V and 0 bases from J, leaving 14 bases between. The CDR3 region is CASSGRQDTNYGYTF. CDR3 DNA sequence: TGTGCCAGTAGCGGCCGACAGGATACTAACTATGGCTACACCTTC.

The CDR3 loop is CAISEQSTGELFF. The CDR3 DNA sequence: TGTGCCATCAGTGAACAGAGCACCGGGGAGCTGTTTTTT. This chain joins TRBV10-3 and TRBJ2-2; no firm D call. The germline V gene encodes CDR1 ENHRY and CDR2 SYGVKD. The CDR3 runs to 13 residues. Between the trimmed V and J ends, which lost 3 bases and 4 bases, there was a span of 6 bases.

In its sample, this clone was seen a few times. The chain uses TRBV4-3 and TRBJ2-7; TRBD2 might be the D (5 bases). Germline V lookup: CDR1 LGHNA, CDR2 YSLEER. The germline V and J ends were trimmed by 3 bases and 4 bases, with 13 bases remaining between them. The CDR3 contains 14 residues. CDR3 residues: CASSHMGETYEQYF. CDR3 in DNA: TGCGCCAGCAGCCATATGGGAGAAACATACGAGCAGTACTTC.